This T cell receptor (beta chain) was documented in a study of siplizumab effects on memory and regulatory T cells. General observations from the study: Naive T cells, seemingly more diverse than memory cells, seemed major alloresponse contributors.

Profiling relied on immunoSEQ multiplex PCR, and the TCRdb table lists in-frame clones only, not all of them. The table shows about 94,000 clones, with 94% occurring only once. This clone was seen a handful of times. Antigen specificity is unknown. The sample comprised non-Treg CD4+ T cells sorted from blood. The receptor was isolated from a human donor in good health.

The DNA of the CDR3 is TGTGCCAGCAGCCCTCGGGACAGGGGATCACCCCTCCACTTT. It codes for CASSPRDRGSPLHF. The V call is TRBV28, the J call TRBJ1-6; 10 nucleotides match TRBD1. The CDR3 runs to 14 residues. With 6 bases clipped from V and 10 bases from J, the junction kept 6 bases outside the gene matches. Germline CDR1 is MDHEN and CDR2 is SYDVKM.